The source of this T cell receptor beta chain is a study of cytomegalovirus exposure and HLA in healthy donors. Looking at the study overall: A later analysis reported the 120 or so validation repertoires used the same platform as the roughly 700 first-cohort repertoires.

On this clone itself: Its antigen is unknown.

V shed 4 bases and J 4 bases; nucleotides not matched to a gene: 5. Germline V gene sequence: CDR1 SGHNT, CDR2 YYREEE (reference sequence). The CDR3 runs 14 residues. General study points: Among the CMV-associated chains, three were confirmed in vitro as specific for CMV antigens.

The assay was immunoSEQ multiplex PCR, and TCRdb's table has in-frame clones only and misses some. The top ten clones hold 2.6% of a sample with fewer than 250,000 clones, about 86% of them seen once. The chain employs TRBV5-4 and TRBJ2-5, with 9 bases matching TRBD2. This sequence was found in a man aged 18 to 29 in good health and CMV-seronegative. Sequencing was carried out using PBMCs. The CDR3 nucleotides are TGTGCCAGCAGCCGCGGGGGGGCTGGAGAGACCCAGTACTTC. Its protein is CASSRGGAGETQYF.